This T cell receptor (beta chain) was sequenced during a study of beta chain features in type 1 diabetes listed by TCRdb under 2018. The study in broad terms: No differences in mean age, gender distribution, total cell number or subset yield were found between patients and healthy donors. A total of about 100,000,000 sorted cells were examined across all samples, and RNA yield correlated strongly with the number of cells per subset. The study compared the TCRB repertoires of sorted circulating CD4+ T cell subsets in recently diagnosed type 1 diabetes patients with those in matched healthy donors. Regulatory and stem cell-like memory subsets were obtained from only 8 patients and roughly eight healthy donors, while naive and central memory subsets were obtained from all 30 or so donors. What the authors observed across the whole study: PCR might favor shorter templates, but patient and control samples were amplified and corrected together, so any skew would affect both groups equally. HLA sub-analyses involved small numbers of individuals, so any influence of HLA type on TCRB rearrangement remained unresolved. At VDJ recombination sites, type 1 diabetes patients had fewer insertions and more deleted nucleotides, which implies abnormalities in thymic rearrangement. A moderate but significant shortening of TCRB CDR3 length was observed in type 1 diabetes patients in all four CD4+ subsets. Naive, central memory and regulatory TCRB repertoires appeared to be more similar among patients than among healthy donors. Because cDNA was sequenced instead of genomic DNA, highly expressing activated cells could be over-represented, though the groups showed no difference in activation or CD3 levels.

Trimming removed 4 bases from V and 1 base from J, leaving 9 bases between the germline ends. The germline V gene specifies SGDLS as CDR1 and YYNGEE as CDR2. The CDR3 measures 15 amino acids from cysteine to phenylalanine. Only CDR3 DNA is held: 45 bases, read in frame from base 1. A single peripheral blood draw of roughly 0.11 L on average was collected from each donor into heparinised tubes. A BD FACSAria II and a panel including CD45RO, CCR7, CD25, CD127, CD95 and CD27 were used to sort naive, central memory, regulatory and stem cell-like memory CD4+ T cells. Purity was above 95% for every sorted population. PBMCs were isolated right away by Lymphoprep density gradient centrifugation and were stained directly, without culture. So that batch effects would be minimized, each experiment stained and sorted samples in pairs, pairing one healthy donor with one patient. The entire amount of isolated RNA was reverse transcribed using the High Capacity cDNA Reverse Transcription Kit, so the sequenced TCRB transcripts were expressed ones. Deep immunoSEQ sequencing was applied to naive, central memory and regulatory T cell samples, giving an average of about 3.6 million total reads per sample. Sorted cells were lysed in RLT buffer and RNA was extracted with DNase-treated RNeasy Micro or Mini kits, depending on cell number. Each cell subset was processed separately to prevent cross-contamination, with patient and healthy donor samples processed together. TCRB sequences were amplified from cDNA with the immunoSEQ multiplex PCR, producing 87-bp fragments spanning the CDR3 region. Sequencing of the amplicons was performed on the Illumina HiSeq platform. As for the authors' bioinformatics: Synthetic template baselines were used to correct PCR bias computationally, reads within Hamming distance 2 were collapsed, and singletons that could not be merged were discarded. By aligning reads against IMGT, V, D and J genes, CDR3 length, and insertions or deletions at six rearrangement sites were assigned. Within each subset, clonotype counts were normalized to sorted cell number, after which true diversity and Gini coefficients were computed with the tcR R package. The overlap coefficient, calculated on TCRB nucleotide sequences, was used to quantify repertoire sharing. As a proxy for the pre-selection repertoire, out-of-frame TCRB sequences from naive cells were analyzed. TCRdb took over this immuneACCESS table, retaining in-frame rearrangements with V and J assigned. Such tables are incomplete; in checked studies, under half of the missing clones stem from an unresolved V gene, and the remainder is unexplained. V and J calls and clone size follow that table, whereas D and trimming were derived from the DNA. A total of about 660,000 clones appear in this sample, 11% to 15% of them only once. The ten largest clones add up to 0.03% to 0.04% of the sample.

Concerning this clone itself: Its antigen is unknown. No much larger clone exists at a distance of one base, and base qualities are not known.

The chain is made from TRBV9 and TRBJ1-6, with TRBD1 perhaps the D gene, on 5 matching bases. The receptor was isolated from a man aged 18 to 29 with type 1 diabetes. Specimen: naive CD4+ T cells from blood. Reading the label with the study, this specimen's cell subset or site is: true naive CD4+ T cells. The CDR3 sequence is CASSPGQSYNSPLHF. Read as DNA, the sequence is TGTGCCAGCAGCCCAGGACAATCCTATAATTCACCCCTCCACTTT.